This T cell receptor beta chain is from a study of blood T cell repertoires in COVID-19. With 1 base clipped from V and 5 bases from J, the junction kept 4 bases outside the gene matches. The germline CDR1 and CDR2 sequences are SGHNT and YYREEE (reference sequence). The CDR3 has 16 residues. Method: immunoSEQ multiplex PCR; TCRdb's copy keeps in-frame clones and lacks some. The data show about 300,000 clones, over 85% seen once. This clone appeared a few times. This rearrangement joins TRBV5-4 to TRBJ2-3, with 13 nucleotides matching TRBD2. Input material: peripheral blood. The sequence came from a woman aged 25 to 39 with COVID-19, enrolled during active disease. CDR3 sequence: CASSLPGLAGKDTQYF. The CDR3 region has the DNA TGTGCCAGCAGCTTGCCGGGACTAGCGGGGAAAGATACGCAGTATTTT.